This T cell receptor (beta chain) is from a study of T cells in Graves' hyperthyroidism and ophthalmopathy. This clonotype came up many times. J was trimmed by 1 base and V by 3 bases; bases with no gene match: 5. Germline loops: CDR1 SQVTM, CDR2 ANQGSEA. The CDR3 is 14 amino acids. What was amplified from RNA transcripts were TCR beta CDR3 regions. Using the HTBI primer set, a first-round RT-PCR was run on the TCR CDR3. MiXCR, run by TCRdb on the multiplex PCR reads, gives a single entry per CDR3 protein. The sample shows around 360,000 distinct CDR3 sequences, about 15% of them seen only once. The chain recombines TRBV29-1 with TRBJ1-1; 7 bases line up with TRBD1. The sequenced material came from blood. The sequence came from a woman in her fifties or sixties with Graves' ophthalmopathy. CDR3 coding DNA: TGCAGCGTTGAGATCAGGGGGAGGAACACTGAAGCTTTCTTT. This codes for CSVEIRGRNTEAFF.